The following is a T cell receptor beta chain sequence with its context. The trim removed 6 bases at V and 4 bases at J, leaving 8 bases unmatched. This CDR3 has 15 residues. Germline CDR1 and CDR2: SGHTA and FQGNSA. This record comes from a study of blood T cell repertoires in COVID-19. Study background: Acute and convalescent COVID-19 specimens originated in the United States, Italy and Spain. T cells, B-cell-depleted T cells, or PBMCs provided the cDNA or gDNA that served as material.

Sequencing used immunoSEQ multiplex PCR; TCRdb keeps in-frame clones, though not all of them. The sample yields some 180,000 clones, about 70% seen once. The clonotype originates from a woman in her fifties or sixties with active or convalescent COVID-19. Material for sequencing was peripheral blood. V is TRBV7-2 and J is TRBJ2-7, with 11 bases matching TRBD2. The chain's CDR3 is CASSLSSGGLYEQYF. In DNA, the CDR3 is TGTGCCAGCAGTCTTTCTAGCGGGGGGCTATACGAGCAGTACTTC.